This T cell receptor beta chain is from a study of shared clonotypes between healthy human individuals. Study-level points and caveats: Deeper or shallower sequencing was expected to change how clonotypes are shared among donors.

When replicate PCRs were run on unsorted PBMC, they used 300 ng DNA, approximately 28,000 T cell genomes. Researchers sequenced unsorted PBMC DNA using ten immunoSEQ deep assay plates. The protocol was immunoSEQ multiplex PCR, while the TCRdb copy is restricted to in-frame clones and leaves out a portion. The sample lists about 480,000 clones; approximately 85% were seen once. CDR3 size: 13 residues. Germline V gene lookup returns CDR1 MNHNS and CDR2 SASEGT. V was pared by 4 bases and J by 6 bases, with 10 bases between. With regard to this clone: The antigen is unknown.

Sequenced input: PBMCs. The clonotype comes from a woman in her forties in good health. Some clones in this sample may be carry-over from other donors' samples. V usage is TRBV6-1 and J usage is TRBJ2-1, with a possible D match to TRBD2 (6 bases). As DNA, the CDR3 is TGTGCCAGCAGTGCGAGTAGCGGCAATGAGCAGTTCTTC. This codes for CASSASSGNEQFF.